Here is one TCR beta chain with its context. The sample comes from a study of blood T cell repertoires in COVID-19. TCRdb's copy holds only in-frame clones and misses some; the assay was immunoSEQ multiplex PCR. Here the sample spans 50,000 to 70,000 clones, approximately 89% being singletons. Germline values: CDR1 SGHNT, CDR2 YYREEE (reference sequence). The ends were cut back, 0 bases at V and 7 bases at J, with 14 bases in the middle. This CDR3 has 16 residues. This receptor was obtained from a man between 60 and 70 years old with active or convalescent COVID-19. Sequencing was carried out using peripheral blood. The chain links TRBV5-4 to TRBJ1-6; D ambiguous. CDR3 coding DNA: TGTGCCAGCAGCTTGGTGGCACAGAGAGCCAATTCACCCCTCCACTTT. It is translated as CASSLVAQRANSPLHF.